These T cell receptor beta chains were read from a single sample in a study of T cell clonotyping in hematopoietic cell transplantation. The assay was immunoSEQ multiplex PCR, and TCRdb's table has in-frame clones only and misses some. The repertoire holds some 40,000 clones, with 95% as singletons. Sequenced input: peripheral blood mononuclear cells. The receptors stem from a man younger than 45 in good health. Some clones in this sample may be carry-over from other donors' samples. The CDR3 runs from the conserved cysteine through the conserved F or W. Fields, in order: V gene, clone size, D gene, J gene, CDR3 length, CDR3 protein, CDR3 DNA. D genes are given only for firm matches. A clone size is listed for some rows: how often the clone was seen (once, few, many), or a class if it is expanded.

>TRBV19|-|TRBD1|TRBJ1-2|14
CASDPGTAIEGYTF
TGTGCCAGTGATCCTGGGACAGCAATCGAAGGCTACACCTTC
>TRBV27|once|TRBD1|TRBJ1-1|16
CASSPLAGQGAGEAFF
TGTGCCAGCAGTCCCCTCGCGGGACAGGGGGCGGGGGAAGCTTTCTTT
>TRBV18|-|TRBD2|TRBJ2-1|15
CASSPELAGTNEQFF
TGTGCCAGCTCACCAGAACTAGCGGGGACCAATGAGCAGTTCTTC
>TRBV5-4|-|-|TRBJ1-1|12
CASSLAATEAFF
TGTGCCAGCAGCTTGGCGGCCACTGAAGCTTTCTTT
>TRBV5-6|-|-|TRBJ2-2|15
CASSDGGSYTGELFF
TGTGCCAGCAGCGATGGGGGCTCCTACACCGGGGAGCTGTTTTTT
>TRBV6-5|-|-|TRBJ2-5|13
CASMDGLAGTQYF
TGTGCCAGCATGGATGGTCTGGCGGGGACCCAGTACTTC
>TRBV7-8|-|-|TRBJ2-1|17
CASSSPLFTSSYNEQFF
TGTGCCAGCAGTTCACCCCTTTTTACGAGCTCCTACAATGAGCAGTTCTTC
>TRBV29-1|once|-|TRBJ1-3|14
CSGVGDFSGNTIYF
TGCAGCGGGGTGGGCGATTTCTCTGGAAACACCATATATTTT
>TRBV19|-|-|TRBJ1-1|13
CASSMRGSTEAFF
TGTGCCAGTAGTATGAGGGGTAGCACTGAAGCTTTCTTT
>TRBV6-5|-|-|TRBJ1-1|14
CASSSSTGTTEAFF
TGTGCCAGCAGTTCATCCACCGGGACGACTGAAGCTTTCTTT
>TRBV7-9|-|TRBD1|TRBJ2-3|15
CASSPRTGGADTQYF
TGTGCCAGCAGCCCCCGGACAGGGGGCGCGGATACGCAGTATTTT
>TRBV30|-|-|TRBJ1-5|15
CAWSVGALSNQPQHF
TGTGCCTGGAGTGTAGGGGCTCTAAGCAATCAGCCCCAGCATTTT
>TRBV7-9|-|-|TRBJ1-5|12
CASSPPNQPQHF
TGTGCCAGCAGCCCCCCCAATCAGCCCCAGCATTTT
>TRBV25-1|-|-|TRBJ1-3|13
CASTQDFGNTIYF
TGTGCCAGCACCCAGGATTTTGGAAACACCATATATTTT
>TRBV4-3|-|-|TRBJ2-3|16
CASSQDVGETTDTQYF
TGCGCCAGCAGCCAAGATGTGGGCGAAACGACAGATACGCAGTATTTT
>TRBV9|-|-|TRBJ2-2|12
CASSADSGELFF
TGTGCCAGCAGCGCGGACAGCGGGGAGCTGTTTTTT
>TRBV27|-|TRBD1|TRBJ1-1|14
CASSWTGGNTEAFF
TGTGCCAGCAGTTGGACAGGGGGCAACACTGAAGCTTTCTTT
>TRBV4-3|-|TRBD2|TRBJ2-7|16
CASSQVWGLPTYEQYF
TGCGCCAGCAGCCAAGTATGGGGACTACCCACCTACGAGCAGTACTTC
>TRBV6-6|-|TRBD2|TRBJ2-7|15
CASSKPPGTTYEQYF
TGTGCCAGCAGCAAGCCCCCCGGGACTACCTACGAGCAGTACTTC
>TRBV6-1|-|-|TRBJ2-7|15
CASSESQGGLGEQYF
TGTGCCAGCAGCGAGTCTCAGGGGGGACTCGGCGAGCAGTACTTC
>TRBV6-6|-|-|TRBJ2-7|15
CASINRLTGRDEQYF
TGTGCCAGCATTAACCGATTAACGGGGCGTGACGAGCAGTACTTC
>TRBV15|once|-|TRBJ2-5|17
CATSRTRQISYQETQYF
TGTGCCACCAGCAGGACTCGACAGATTTCGTACCAAGAGACCCAGTACTTC
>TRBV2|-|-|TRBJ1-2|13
CASSEAYPLGYTF
TGTGCCAGCAGTGAGGCATACCCTCTGGGCTACACCTTC
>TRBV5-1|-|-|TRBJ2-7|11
CASSSLDEQYF
TGCGCCAGCAGCTCCCTGGACGAGCAGTACTTC
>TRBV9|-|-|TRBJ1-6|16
CASSPLGTVNNSPLHF
TGTGCCAGCAGCCCCCTAGGGACGGTCAATAATTCACCCCTCCACTTT
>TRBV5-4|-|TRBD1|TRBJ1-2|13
CASRPGQGDGYTF
TGTGCCAGCAGGCCGGGACAGGGCGATGGCTACACCTTC
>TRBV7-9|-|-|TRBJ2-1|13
CASGGTSYNEQFF
TGTGCCAGCGGCGGGACCTCCTACAATGAGCAGTTCTTC
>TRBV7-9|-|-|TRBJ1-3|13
CASSLSSGNTIYF
TGTGCCAGCAGCTTATCTTCCGGAAACACCATATATTTT
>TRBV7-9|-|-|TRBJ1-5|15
CASSYGGAENQPQHF
TGTGCCAGCAGCTACGGGGGCGCCGAGAATCAGCCCCAGCATTTT
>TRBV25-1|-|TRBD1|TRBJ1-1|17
CASSESYRGPANTEAFF
TGTGCCAGCAGTGAATCGTACAGGGGGCCCGCGAACACTGAAGCTTTCTTT
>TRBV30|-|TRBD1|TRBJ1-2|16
CAWSGPDRDRGYGYTF
TGTGCCTGGAGTGGCCCGGACAGGGACAGAGGATATGGCTACACCTTC
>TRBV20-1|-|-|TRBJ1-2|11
CSATDTGGYTF
TGCAGTGCTACGGACACCGGGGGCTACACCTTC
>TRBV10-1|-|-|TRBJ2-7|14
CASSENGPPYEQYF
TGCGCCAGCAGTGAGAACGGACCGCCCTACGAGCAGTACTTC
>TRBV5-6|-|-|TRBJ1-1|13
CASSPRTRVRAFF
TGTGCCAGCAGCCCCAGGACTCGGGTACGTGCTTTCTTT
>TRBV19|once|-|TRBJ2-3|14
CASSMGRVTDTQYF
TGTGCCAGTAGTATGGGCAGAGTCACAGATACGCAGTATTTT
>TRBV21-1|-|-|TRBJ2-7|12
CASSRRGRRYFF
TGTGCCAGCAGCCGGAGGGGACGGCGCTATTTCTTC
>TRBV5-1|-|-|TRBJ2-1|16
CASSLESSIEDNEQFF
TGCGCCAGCAGCTTGGAGAGTTCTATAGAGGACAATGAGCAGTTCTTC
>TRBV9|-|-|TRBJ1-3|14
CASSAAPTGNTIYF
TGTGCCAGCAGCGCCGCCCCTACTGGAAACACCATATATTTT
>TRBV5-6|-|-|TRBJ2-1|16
CASSVRLVASMNEQFF
TGTGCCAGCAGCGTCCGGCTGGTGGCTAGCATGAATGAGCAGTTCTTC
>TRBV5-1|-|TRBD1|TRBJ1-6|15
CASSIRQGLESPLHF
TGCGCCAGCAGCATCCGACAGGGATTAGAATCACCCCTCCACTTT
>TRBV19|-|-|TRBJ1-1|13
CASSNTGDTEAFF
TGTGCCAGTAGTAATACCGGGGACACTGAAGCTTTCTTT
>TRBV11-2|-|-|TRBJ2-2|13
CASSSPRTGELFF
TGTGCCAGCAGCTCCCCACGGACCGGGGAGCTGTTTTTT
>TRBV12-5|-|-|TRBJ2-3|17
CASGTASIAGVPDTQYF
TGTGCTAGTGGTACCGCTTCTATTGCTGGTGTGCCAGATACGCAGTATTTT
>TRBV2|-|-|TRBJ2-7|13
CASTIRSSYEQYF
TGTGCCAGCACCATCAGGAGCTCCTACGAGCAGTACTTC
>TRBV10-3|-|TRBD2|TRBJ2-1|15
CAISESAGGGGEQFF
TGTGCCATCAGTGAGTCAGCGGGGGGGGGCGGAGAGCAGTTCTTC
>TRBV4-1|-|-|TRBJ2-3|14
CASSPSRRTDTQYF
TGCGCCAGCAGCCCTAGCCGCCGCACAGATACGCAGTATTTT
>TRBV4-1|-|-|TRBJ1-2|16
CASSQGTAARFYGYTF
TGCGCCAGCAGCCAAGGGACGGCGGCTCGGTTCTATGGCTACACCTTC
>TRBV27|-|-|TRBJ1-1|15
CASSPQVYLTAEAFF
TGTGCCAGCAGTCCGCAAGTCTATTTGACAGCCGAAGCTTTCTTT
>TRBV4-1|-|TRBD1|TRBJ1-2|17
CASSKGTGDTKIYGYTF
TGCGCCAGCAGCAAAGGGACAGGGGACACAAAAATCTATGGCTACACCTTC
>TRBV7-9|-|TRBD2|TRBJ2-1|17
CASSWRAGLAAYNEQFF
TGTGCCAGCAGCTGGCGAGCGGGACTAGCGGCCTACAATGAGCAGTTCTTC
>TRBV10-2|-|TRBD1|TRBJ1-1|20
CASSEAPGGRGRGRRSEAFF
TGCGCCAGCAGTGAGGCCCCGGGGGGCAGGGGGCGGGGGAGAAGAAGTGAAGCTTTCTTT
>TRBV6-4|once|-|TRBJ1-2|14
CATAPGAGVYGYTF
TGTGCCACCGCCCCCGGGGCAGGGGTCTATGGCTACACCTTC
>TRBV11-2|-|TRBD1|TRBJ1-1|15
CASSRRTGGNTEAFF
TGTGCCAGCAGCCGACGGACAGGGGGGAACACTGAAGCTTTCTTT
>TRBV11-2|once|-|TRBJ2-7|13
CASSLPPAYEQYF
TGTGCCAGCAGCTTACCCCCAGCCTACGAGCAGTACTTC
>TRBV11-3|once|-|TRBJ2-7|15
CASSLEAGRGYEQYF
TGTGCCAGCAGCTTAGAGGCGGGCCGCGGCTACGAGCAGTACTTC
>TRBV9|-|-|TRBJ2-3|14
CASSVDPVADTQYF
TGTGCCAGCAGCGTAGACCCAGTCGCAGATACGCAGTATTTT
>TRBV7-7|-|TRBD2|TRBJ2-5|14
CASSLAGPGETQYF
TGTGCTAGCAGCTTAGCGGGCCCAGGAGAGACCCAGTACTTC
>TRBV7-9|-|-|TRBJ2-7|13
CASRPDSSYEQYF
TGTGCCAGCAGACCGGACAGCTCCTACGAGCAGTACTTC